This T cell receptor beta chain was captured in a study of blood T cell repertoires in COVID-19. V was clipped by 11 bases and J by 9 bases; unmatched bases: 16. Germline V gene data show CDR1 as LNHDA and CDR2 as SQIVND (reference sequence). The length of the CDR3 is 14 residues. Here immunoSEQ multiplex PCR was the method, and the copy in TCRdb shows in-frame clones only, minus some. The table lists about 200,000 clones, more than 75% of them singletons. Adults between about 18 and 89 years of age took part from 24 US areas. In its sample, this clone was seen many times. The receptor was isolated from a woman aged 40-49 years with acute COVID-19. The chain is built from TRBV19 and TRBJ1-5; 7 bases map to TRBD1. The sample consisted of PBMCs or T cells enriched from blood (not recorded which). CDR3 in DNA: TGTGCCGCAGGTGACAGGGAAGGTTGGCGGCCCCAGCATTTT. Translating it yields CAAGDREGWRPQHF.